In its sample, the clone carrying this T cell receptor beta chain was seen many times. Its specificity is not known. One entry per CDR3 protein results from TCRdb running MiXCR on the reads. Of some 310,000 distinct CDR3 sequences in the sample, 20% to 30% were seen once. Germline lookup yields CDR1 DFQATT and CDR2 SNEGSKA (reference sequence). CDR3 length: 13 amino acids. V lost 6 bases, J lost 0 bases, and 12 bases lay in between. This sample stems from a study of T cell repertoires in cytomegalovirus infection. Background on the study: Public TCR beta signatures were indicative of both CMV infection and a matching HLA type.

The rearrangement links TRBV20-1 to TRBJ2-7; D ambiguous. The origin of this receptor is a human donor in good health (CMV status not recorded). Some clones in this sample may be carry-over from other donors' samples. This material consisted of cultured PBMCs, taken from culture after CMV antigen stimulation. DNA of the CDR3: TGCAGTGCCCCTCGGACGGGCTCCTACGAGCAGTACTTC. It translates to CSAPRTGSYEQYF.